What follows are 30 T cell receptor beta chains derived from one specimen sequenced in a study of blood T cell repertoires in COVID-19. Clones were read by immunoSEQ multiplex PCR, and TCRdb kept only the in-frame ones, dropping some. The table includes more than 150,000 clones, roughly 92% detected once. The sample comprised peripheral blood. Receptors were obtained from a man aged 25 to 40 with COVID-19, enrolled during active disease.

This chain uses TRBV3-1 (or the pseudogene TRBV3-2) with TRBJ2-5; TRBD1 aligns across 11 bases. V gave up 4 bases and J gave up 2 bases; unmatched junction bases: 9. The germline V gene encodes CDR1 LGHDT and CDR2 YNNKEL (reference sequence). The CDR3 is made up of 17 amino acids. The DNA of the CDR3 is TGTGCCAGCAGCCCGGGACAGGGGACAGGGGGGCAAGAGACCCAGTACTTC. Translation: CASSPGQGTGGQETQYF.

V and J are TRBV27 and TRBJ2-2, with D hard to call. The V and J ends lost 2 bases and 2 bases respectively, with 3 bases between them. Germline V lookup: CDR1 MNHEY, CDR2 SMNVEV (reference sequence). The CDR3 length is 13 residues. The CDR3, as DNA: TGTGCCAGCAGTTTAGGCAACACCGGGGAGCTGTTTTTT. Encoded protein: CASSLGNTGELFF.

This chain uses TRBV5-6 with TRBJ1-1; no clear D. The CDR3 spans 13 residues. Germline V gene lookup returns CDR1 SGHDT and CDR2 YYEEEE. Trimming removed 0 bases from V and 4 bases from J, with 7 bases in between. CDR3 nucleotide sequence: TGTGCCAGCAGCTTGGTTCGAGTCACTGAAGCTTTCTTT. Translation: CASSLVRVTEAFF.

The table lists this clone with a count of one. CDR3 in amino acids: CASSESRNRAGNSPLHF. The CDR3 DNA reads as TGCGCCAGCAGTGAGTCAAGGAACAGGGCGGGTAATTCACCCCTCCACTTT. J is TRBJ1-6 and V is TRBV10-2; TRBD1 might be the D (6 bases). The CDR3 is 17 amino acids. V shed 0 bases and J shed 6 bases, with 15 bases lying between them. The germline V gene has CDR1 WSHSY and CDR2 SAAADI.

The chain has TRBV5-1 and TRBJ1-3; no clear D gene. The V gene's germline CDR1 is SGHRS and CDR2 YFSETQ. This CDR3 is built from 13 residues. V lost 4 bases and J lost 0, with 5 bases in between. The CDR3 nucleotides are TGCGCCAGCAGCGGGAGCTCTGGAAACACCATATATTTT. Residues: CASSGSSGNTIYF.

The gene calls are TRBV30 and TRBJ1-5, with TRBD1 matching over 8 bases. The trim removed 0 bases at V and 10 bases at J, leaving 20 bases unmatched. The germline gives CDR1 GTSNPN, CDR2 SVGIG (reference sequence). The CDR3 is made up of 18 amino acids. This chain's CDR3 is CAWSVQRFGTGRNPPQHF. The CDR3 DNA reads TGTGCCTGGAGTGTACAAAGATTTGGGACAGGCAGAAACCCCCCCCAGCATTTT. Complete variable domain (other parts from reference TRBV30 and TRBJ1-5): SQTIHQWPATLVQPVGSPLSLECTVEGTSNPNLYWYRQAAGRGLQLLFYSVGIGQISSEVPQNLSASRPQDRQFILSSKKLLLSDSGFYLCAWSVQRFGTGRNPPQHFGDGTRLSIL.

This clone was picked up a small number of times. This sequence joins TRBV7-6 and TRBJ2-7; a possible D gene is TRBD2 (7 bases). Germline assignment: CDR1 SGHVS and CDR2 FNYEAQ. V lost 4 bases, J lost 0 bases, and 13 bases lay in between. CDR3 length: 15 amino acids. The CDR3 is CASSSEGGNSYEQYF. Written as DNA, the CDR3 is TGTGCCAGCAGCTCAGAGGGGGGGAACTCCTACGAGCAGTACTTC.

This chain links TRBV2 with TRBJ1-2, with D perhaps TRBD1 (5 bases). The V and J ends lost 6 bases and 4 bases respectively, with 18 bases between them. This CDR3 comprises 15 residues. Germline V gene sequence: CDR1 SNHLY, CDR2 FYNNEI. The CDR3 region has the DNA TGTGCCAGCAGAGCCTCGGAGGGACCGTTCTATGGCTACACCTTC. Amino acids: CASRASEGPFYGYTF.

The V gene is TRBV3-1 (or the pseudogene TRBV3-2), the J gene TRBJ2-3, with 15 bases fitting TRBD2. Unmatched junction bases numbered 3, after V lost 3 bases and J lost 2 bases. This CDR3 contains 17 residues. Per germline, CDR1 LGHDT and CDR2 YNNKEL (reference sequence). CDR3 nucleotide sequence: TGTGCCAGCAGCCATGGGACTAGCGGGGGGAACACAGATACGCAGTATTTT. Translation gives CASSHGTSGGNTDTQYF.

The chain is built from TRBV19 and TRBJ2-1; 7 nucleotides match TRBD1. Germline CDR1 LNHDA, CDR2 SQIVND (reference sequence). Trimming cost V 7 bases and J 6 bases; bases outside gene matches: 9. This CDR3 spans 14 amino acids. CDR3 in amino acids: CASKPVGQSNEQFF. The CDR3 DNA is TGTGCCAGTAAGCCCGTGGGACAGAGCAATGAGCAGTTCTTC.

The chain carries TRBV18 and TRBJ1-3; no clear D. CDR3 length equals 14 residues. CDR1 is KGHSH, CDR2 LQKENI, per germline. V was clipped by 3 bases and J by 8 bases, with 14 bases between them. The CDR3 nucleotides read TGTGCCAGCTCACCTCCTTCTTTCTTAGACACCATATATTTT. Translating gives CASSPPSFLDTIYF. The full variable domain, its missing parts supplied by reference TRBV18 and TRBJ1-3, is NAGVMQNPRHLVRRRGQEARLRCSPMKGHSHVYWYRQLPEEGLKFMVYLQKENIIDESGMPKERFSAEFPKEGPSILRIQQVVRGDSAAYFCASSPPSFLDTIYFGEGSWLTVV.

V gene TRBV27 combines with J gene TRBJ2-7; 10 bases agree with TRBD1. The length of the CDR3 is 17 residues. Losses at the gene ends were 8 bases for V and 5 bases for J; bases not matched to a gene: 18. CDR1 and CDR2 from the germline V gene are MNHEY and SMNVEV (reference sequence). The CDR3 DNA reads as TGTGCCAGCTATCAACTTCCTCCGGGACAGGGGCGGAACGAGCAGTACTTC. It encodes CASYQLPPGQGRNEQYF.

This clone was picked up one time. This chain joins TRBV13 and TRBJ1-1, with 10 bases aligning to TRBD1. The junction had 6 bases not matched to a gene; V was cut back by 5 bases and J by 0 bases. This CDR3 contains 16 residues. In germline, CDR1 is PRHDT, CDR2 FYEKMQ (reference sequence). CDR3 protein: CASSLLDRGMNTEAFF. In nucleotides, the CDR3 is TGTGCCAGCAGCCTCCTGGACAGGGGGATGAACACTGAAGCTTTCTTT.

This rearrangement joins TRBV12-3 or TRBV12-4 to TRBJ2-7; 9 bases agree with TRBD1. V lost 8 bases and J lost 2; bases outside the gene matches: 4. The CDR3 covers 13 residues. The CDR3 loop reads CASWGQGAYEQYF. The CDR3 bases are TGTGCCAGCTGGGGACAGGGCGCCTACGAGCAGTACTTC.

The chain is built from TRBV5-1 and TRBJ2-1; 9 bases map to TRBD2. Trimming took 4 bases from V and 0 from J; bases not matched to a gene: 5. This CDR3 is built from 16 residues. Germline V gene data show CDR1 as SGHRS and CDR2 as YFSETQ. The CDR3 sequence: CASSMTSGSSYNEQFF. CDR3 in DNA: TGCGCCAGCAGCATGACTAGCGGTTCCTCCTACAATGAGCAGTTCTTC. Full variable domain (rest looked up from reference TRBV5-1 and TRBJ2-1): KAGVTQTPRYLIKTRGQQVTLSCSPISGHRSVSWYQQTPGQGLQFLFEYFSETQRNKGNFPGRFSGRQFSNSRSEMNVSTLELGDSALYLCASSMTSGSSYNEQFFGPGTRLTVL.

This rearrangement joins TRBV4-2 to TRBJ2-5; 9 bases align to TRBD2. CDR1 is LGHNA and CDR2 is YNFKEQ in the germline V gene. The CDR3 has 17 amino acids. V gave up 3 bases and J gave up 1 base; unmatched junction bases: 9. The CDR3 loop is CASSHPQRGVIQETQYF. The CDR3 nucleotides are TGTGCCAGCAGCCACCCCCAGCGGGGGGTAATCCAAGAGACCCAGTACTTC.

J is TRBJ1-3 and V is TRBV3-1 (or the pseudogene TRBV3-2); D is undetermined. Germline CDR1 reads LGHDT; CDR2 reads YNNKEL (reference sequence). The CDR3 has 14 residues. V was trimmed by 4 bases and J by 0 bases, leaving 7 bases between them. The CDR3 DNA sequence: TGTGCCAGCAGCCCCGAGTCCTCTGGAAACACCATATATTTT. Translated: CASSPESSGNTIYF.

The rearrangement joins TRBV3-1 (or the pseudogene TRBV3-2) to TRBJ2-7; 11 nucleotides align to TRBD2. The V segment lost 1 base and the J segment 2 bases; nucleotides outside the gene matches: 13. This CDR3 contains 19 residues. In germline, CDR1 is LGHDT, CDR2 YNNKEL (reference sequence). DNA for the CDR3: TGTGCCAGCAGCCAAGGGGGCCTAGCGGGGGGACAACCGACCTACGAGCAGTACTTC. This sequence encodes CASSQGGLAGGQPTYEQYF.

A single count supports this clone. The chain carries TRBV5-1 and TRBJ2-5; 8 bases fit TRBD2. Per germline, CDR1 SGHRS and CDR2 YFSETQ. J gave up 5 bases and V 2 bases, and 8 bases lay outside the gene matches. The CDR3 is 15 amino acids. CDR3 region: CASSLNRGGLETQYF. The DNA of the CDR3 is TGCGCCAGCAGCTTAAATCGGGGGGGCCTGGAGACCCAGTACTTC.

This clone was recorded only once. Here the CDR3 reads CASSYSRPGQQDNEQFF. The CDR3 coding sequence is TGTGCCAGCAGCTACTCCCGCCCGGGACAGCAAGACAATGAGCAGTTCTTC. This chain links TRBV7-9 with TRBJ2-1; 7 nucleotides line up with TRBD1. J gave up 5 bases and V 4 bases, and 14 bases lay outside the gene matches. In germline, CDR1 is SEHNR, CDR2 FQNEAQ (reference sequence). The CDR3 consists of 17 residues.

V and J are TRBV28 and TRBJ1-1; weak D call: TRBD1 (6 bases). The V end lost 2 bases, the J end lost 3 bases, and 13 bases lay between the germline ends. Looked up from germline, CDR1 is MDHEN and CDR2 is SYDVKM. The CDR3 runs to 15 residues. As DNA, the CDR3 is TGTGCCAGCAGTTTAGGGGGCGCCGGTGACACTGAAGCTTTCTTT. Translated: CASSLGGAGDTEAFF.

The V and J genes are TRBV29-1 and TRBJ1-1; D uncertain. The length of the CDR3 is 12 residues. V gave up 3 bases and J gave up 3 bases, with 8 bases separating them. In germline, CDR1 is SQVTM, CDR2 ANQGSEA. CDR3 protein: CSVDSGDTEAFF. The CDR3 bases are TGCAGCGTTGATTCGGGAGACACTGAAGCTTTCTTT.

CDR3 in amino acids: CASSETAGQPQHF. The DNA of the CDR3 is TGCGCCAGCAGTGAGACAGCGGGGCAGCCCCAGCATTTT. The V gene is TRBV10-2, the J gene TRBJ1-5; D is unclear. The CDR3 runs 13 residues. Germline-derived CDR1 and CDR2 are WSHSY and SAAADI. Trimming took off 2 bases at V and 7 bases at J, with 9 bases between the two ends.

The rearrangement joins TRBV4-2 to TRBJ2-3; D perhaps matches TRBD2 (7 bases). Trimming pared 1 base from V and 4 bases from J, leaving 15 bases between. This CDR3 is 16 amino acids long. Germline assignment: CDR1 LGHNA and CDR2 YNFKEQ. The CDR3 region has the DNA TGTGCCAGCAGCCAAGTTGTGGGGGGGCTTGCAGATACGCAGTATTTT. Translation gives CASSQVVGGLADTQYF.

CDR3 sequence reads: CATTGKPMNTEAFF. CDR3 bases: TGTGCCACTACAGGGAAACCTATGAACACTGAAGCTTTCTTT. The rearrangement links TRBV10-3 to TRBJ1-1; D possibly corresponds to TRBD1 (6 bases). Germline CDR1 ENHRY, CDR2 SYGVKD. The V gene lost 10 bases and the J gene lost 0 bases, with 15 bases spanning the gap. This CDR3 has 14 amino acids.

The genes are TRBV6-6 and TRBJ1-4; maybe TRBD1 (6 bases). V lost 6 bases, J lost 0 bases, and 20 bases lay in between. This CDR3 has 18 amino acids. Germline lookup yields CDR1 MNHNY and CDR2 SVGAGI (reference sequence). In nucleotides, the CDR3 is TGTGCCAGCAGCCGAGGCGGACAGAGCCTAGCAACTAATGAAAAACTGTTTTTT. It codes for CASSRGGQSLATNEKLFF.

Comment on this clone: Other DNA sequences in this specimen translate into the identical CDR3. The chain is built from TRBV2 and TRBJ1-5; the D gene is possibly TRBD1 (5 bases). V lost 6 bases and J 4 bases, leaving 10 bases between the germline ends. Germline-derived CDR1 and CDR2 are SNHLY and FYNNEI. This CDR3 is 13 amino acids long. Written as DNA, the CDR3 is TGTGCCAGCAGGGGGGACTCGAATCAGCCCCAGCATTTT. Encoded protein: CASRGDSNQPQHF.

The V call is TRBV11-2, the J call TRBJ1-1, with D hard to call. The CDR3 sequence is 13 residues long. Germline assignment: CDR1 SGHAT and CDR2 FQNNGV. Trimming left V 3 bases short and J 4 bases short, with 9 bases between. The CDR3 region is CASSFLAGTEAFF. CDR3 coding DNA: TGTGCCAGCAGCTTTCTGGCGGGCACTGAAGCTTTCTTT.

This clone has only one observation. This chain links TRBV2 with TRBJ1-1; D is unresolved. From germline, CDR1 is SNHLY and CDR2 FYNNEI. The CDR3 is 13 amino acids. V was cut by 7 bases and J by 0 bases, with 9 bases left in between. The chain's CDR3 is CASKGEMNTEAFF. CDR3 DNA sequence: TGTGCCAGCAAGGGAGAAATGAACACTGAAGCTTTCTTT.

The chain recombines TRBV7-9 with TRBJ2-7; 7 bases map to TRBD1. The CDR3 loop spans 14 amino acids. V lost 6 bases and J lost 5; bases outside the gene matches: 10. Germline-derived CDR1 and CDR2 are SEHNR and FQNEAQ (reference sequence). Here the CDR3 DNA reads TGTGCCAGCAGTTCAACGACAGGGAGTGACGAGCAGTACTTC. It is translated as CASSSTTGSDEQYF.